Listed below are T cell receptor beta chains from one sample, sequenced in a study of cytomegalovirus exposure and HLA in healthy donors. Clones were read by immunoSEQ multiplex PCR, and TCRdb kept only the in-frame ones, dropping some. The profile shows 110,000 to 150,000 clones, approximately 80% of them singletons. Sequencing was performed on PBMCs. These receptors were collected from a male donor in good health and CMV-seronegative. The CDR3 runs from the conserved cysteine through the conserved F or W. The order of the fields is V gene, clone size, CDR3 length, D gene, J gene, CDR3 protein, CDR3 DNA. A D gene is named only where the DNA matches it firmly. Clone size is stated in some rows and not others, as once, few, many or a class when expanded.

v_call: TRBV15
clone_size: NA
cdr3_length: 14
d_call: NA
j_call: TRBJ2-7
cdr3_aa: CATSRRADSYEQYF
cdr3_nt: TGTGCCACCAGCAGGAGGGCAGATTCCTACGAGCAGTACTTC

v_call: TRBV4-2
clone_size: NA
cdr3_length: 17
d_call: NA
j_call: TRBJ2-1
cdr3_aa: CASSLEGTDIGGNEQFF
cdr3_nt: TGTGCCAGCAGCTTAGAGGGCACTGACATAGGAGGAAATGAGCAGTTCTTC

v_call: TRBV18
clone_size: NA
cdr3_length: 13
d_call: NA
j_call: TRBJ2-3
cdr3_aa: CASSPAGTDTQYF
cdr3_nt: TGTGCCAGCTCACCAGCGGGGACAGATACGCAGTATTTT

v_call: TRBV20-1
clone_size: NA
cdr3_length: 11
d_call: NA
j_call: TRBJ2-3
cdr3_aa: CSATLRGTQYF
cdr3_nt: TGCAGTGCTACCTTAAGGGGTACGCAGTATTTT

v_call: TRBV19
clone_size: NA
cdr3_length: 15
d_call: TRBD2
j_call: TRBJ2-2
cdr3_aa: CASSGLAVSTGELFF
cdr3_nt: TGTGCCAGTAGTGGACTAGCGGTTAGCACCGGGGAGCTGTTTTTT

v_call: TRBV7-9
clone_size: once
cdr3_length: 14
d_call: TRBD2
j_call: TRBJ2-5
cdr3_aa: CASSRGLAGETQYF
cdr3_nt: TGTGCCAGCAGCCGGGGACTAGCGGGAGAGACCCAGTACTTC

v_call: TRBV5-1
clone_size: NA
cdr3_length: 16
d_call: NA
j_call: TRBJ1-2
cdr3_aa: CASSSTGRSLNYGYTF
cdr3_nt: TGCGCCAGCAGCTCCACAGGGCGCTCTCTTAACTATGGCTACACCTTC

v_call: TRBV2
clone_size: NA
cdr3_length: 14
d_call: TRBD1
j_call: TRBJ1-5
cdr3_aa: CASNDRGQSQPQHF
cdr3_nt: TGTGCCAGCAATGACAGGGGGCAGTCTCAGCCCCAGCATTTT

v_call: TRBV7-9
clone_size: NA
cdr3_length: 15
d_call: NA
j_call: TRBJ1-3
cdr3_aa: CASSLQGDSGNTIYF
cdr3_nt: TGTGCCAGCAGCCTACAGGGTGACTCTGGAAACACCATATATTTT

v_call: TRBV10-3
clone_size: NA
cdr3_length: 13
d_call: NA
j_call: TRBJ1-3
cdr3_aa: CAIRSGSGNTIYF
cdr3_nt: TGTGCCATCAGGTCGGGCTCTGGAAACACCATATATTTT

v_call: TRBV10-2
clone_size: NA
cdr3_length: 18
d_call: TRBD2
j_call: TRBJ2-3
cdr3_aa: CASSRGASGGGGTDTQYF
cdr3_nt: TGCGCCAGCAGTCGGGGAGCTAGCGGGGGTGGGGGCACAGATACGCAGTATTTT

v_call: TRBV5-6
clone_size: NA
cdr3_length: 14
d_call: NA
j_call: TRBJ1-1
cdr3_aa: CASSSGWSVSVSFF
cdr3_nt: TGTGCCAGCAGCTCGGGTTGGTCGGTTTCTGTGTCTTTCTTT

v_call: TRBV6-6
clone_size: NA
cdr3_length: 13
d_call: NA
j_call: TRBJ2-1
cdr3_aa: CASSYSGELEQFF
cdr3_nt: TGTGCCAGCAGTTATTCGGGTGAGCTTGAGCAGTTCTTC

v_call: TRBV5-1
clone_size: NA
cdr3_length: 15
d_call: NA
j_call: TRBJ2-2
cdr3_aa: CASSFGQGNTGELFF
cdr3_nt: TGCGCCAGCAGCTTCGGCCAGGGGAACACCGGGGAGCTGTTTTTT

v_call: TRBV5-5
clone_size: NA
cdr3_length: 13
d_call: NA
j_call: TRBJ1-1
cdr3_aa: CASSLEGTSEAFF
cdr3_nt: TGTGCCAGCAGCTTGGAGGGGACAAGTGAAGCTTTCTTT

v_call: TRBV20-1
clone_size: NA
cdr3_length: 11
d_call: NA
j_call: TRBJ2-7
cdr3_aa: CSARQSYEQYF
cdr3_nt: TGCAGTGCTAGACAGTCCTACGAGCAGTACTTC

v_call: TRBV4-1
clone_size: NA
cdr3_length: 15
d_call: NA
j_call: TRBJ1-2
cdr3_aa: CASSQITTGRYGYTF
cdr3_nt: TGCGCCAGCAGCCAAATTACGACAGGCCGTTATGGCTACACCTTC

v_call: TRBV5-1
clone_size: NA
cdr3_length: 13
d_call: TRBD1
j_call: TRBJ1-1
cdr3_aa: CASSQGGFAEAFF
cdr3_nt: TGCGCCAGCAGCCAGGGGGGATTCGCTGAAGCTTTCTTT

v_call: TRBV11-1
clone_size: NA
cdr3_length: 15
d_call: NA
j_call: TRBJ2-5
cdr3_aa: CASSIPGDSQETQYF
cdr3_nt: TGTGCCAGCAGCATCCCCGGGGACTCCCAAGAGACCCAGTACTTC

v_call: TRBV5-4
clone_size: NA
cdr3_length: 14
d_call: TRBD1
j_call: TRBJ1-2
cdr3_aa: CASSIPDRGPGYTF
cdr3_nt: TGTGCCAGCAGCATCCCGGACAGGGGTCCTGGCTACACCTTC

v_call: TRBV5-4
clone_size: NA
cdr3_length: 13
d_call: NA
j_call: TRBJ1-2
cdr3_aa: CASSLREGYGYTF
cdr3_nt: TGTGCCAGCAGCTTAAGGGAGGGCTATGGCTACACCTTC

v_call: TRBV30
clone_size: NA
cdr3_length: 14
d_call: NA
j_call: TRBJ1-4
cdr3_aa: CAWTGHPTNEKLFF
cdr3_nt: TGTGCCTGGACAGGGCACCCAACTAATGAAAAACTGTTTTTT

v_call: TRBV6-5
clone_size: once
cdr3_length: 16
d_call: TRBD1
j_call: TRBJ2-5
cdr3_aa: CASSYSGQGAWETQYF
cdr3_nt: TGTGCCAGCAGTTACTCCGGACAGGGGGCATGGGAGACCCAGTACTTC

v_call: TRBV2
clone_size: NA
cdr3_length: 13
d_call: NA
j_call: TRBJ2-7
cdr3_aa: CASSGQGIHEQYF
cdr3_nt: TGTGCCAGCAGTGGGCAGGGGATCCACGAGCAGTACTTC

v_call: TRBV9
clone_size: NA
cdr3_length: 15
d_call: TRBD1
j_call: TRBJ2-3
cdr3_aa: CASSARTGPSDTQYF
cdr3_nt: TGTGCCAGCAGCGCTCGGACAGGGCCTTCAGATACGCAGTATTTT

v_call: TRBV6-4
clone_size: NA
cdr3_length: 15
d_call: NA
j_call: TRBJ1-1
cdr3_aa: CATRAGGQMNTEAFF
cdr3_nt: TGTGCCACCCGAGCGGGAGGACAGATGAACACTGAAGCTTTCTTT

v_call: TRBV9
clone_size: NA
cdr3_length: 15
d_call: TRBD1
j_call: TRBJ2-7
cdr3_aa: CASSVGGQGAYEQYF
cdr3_nt: TGTGCCAGCAGCGTAGGAGGACAGGGAGCCTACGAGCAGTACTTC

v_call: TRBV7-8
clone_size: NA
cdr3_length: 16
d_call: NA
j_call: TRBJ2-7
cdr3_aa: CASSYRAGALAYEQYF
cdr3_nt: TGTGCCAGCTCTTACCGGGCAGGGGCCCTCGCCTACGAGCAGTACTTC

v_call: TRBV5-1
clone_size: NA
cdr3_length: 15
d_call: TRBD2
j_call: TRBJ2-7
cdr3_aa: CASSYPREGTYEQYF
cdr3_nt: TGCGCCAGCAGCTACCCGCGGGAGGGTACCTACGAGCAGTACTTC

v_call: TRBV12-5
clone_size: NA
cdr3_length: 12
d_call: NA
j_call: TRBJ2-7
cdr3_aa: CASGLETGKQYF
cdr3_nt: TGTGCTAGTGGTTTGGAGACAGGAAAGCAGTACTTC

v_call: TRBV10-2
clone_size: NA
cdr3_length: 12
d_call: NA
j_call: TRBJ2-7
cdr3_aa: CASSESDYRQYF
cdr3_nt: TGCGCCAGCAGTGAGTCGGACTATAGGCAGTACTTC

v_call: TRBV5-4
clone_size: few
cdr3_length: 15
d_call: NA
j_call: TRBJ2-5
cdr3_aa: CASNLGGTVQETQYF
cdr3_nt: TGTGCCAGCAACCTTGGGGGGACGGTTCAAGAGACCCAGTACTTC

v_call: TRBV19
clone_size: NA
cdr3_length: 15
d_call: NA
j_call: TRBJ2-2
cdr3_aa: CASSIGRADVEELFF
cdr3_nt: TGTGCCAGTAGTATCGGCAGGGCCGACGTCGAGGAGCTGTTTTTT

v_call: TRBV5-1
clone_size: NA
cdr3_length: 14
d_call: TRBD1
j_call: TRBJ1-1
cdr3_aa: CASSPGTGNTEAFF
cdr3_nt: TGCGCCAGCAGTCCCGGGACAGGGAACACTGAAGCTTTCTTT

v_call: TRBV6-1
clone_size: NA
cdr3_length: 10
d_call: NA
j_call: TRBJ2-1
cdr3_aa: CASRANEQFF
cdr3_nt: TGTGCCAGCAGGGCCAATGAGCAGTTCTTC

v_call: TRBV5-6
clone_size: NA
cdr3_length: 17
d_call: NA
j_call: TRBJ2-4
cdr3_aa: CASSLVGGLMTKNIQYF
cdr3_nt: TGTGCCAGCAGCTTGGTGGGGGGGCTGATGACCAAAAACATTCAGTACTTC

v_call: TRBV5-1
clone_size: NA
cdr3_length: 13
d_call: NA
j_call: TRBJ2-7
cdr3_aa: CASSLDERSGQYF
cdr3_nt: TGCGCCAGCAGCTTGGATGAACGATCGGGTCAGTACTTC

v_call: TRBV9
clone_size: NA
cdr3_length: 11
d_call: NA
j_call: TRBJ2-1
cdr3_aa: CASSVGAEQFF
cdr3_nt: TGTGCCAGCAGCGTAGGGGCAGAGCAGTTCTTC

v_call: TRBV5-6
clone_size: once
cdr3_length: 13
d_call: NA
j_call: TRBJ1-2
cdr3_aa: CASSYSGNYGYTF
cdr3_nt: TGTGCCAGCAGCTACAGCGGAAACTATGGCTACACCTTC

v_call: TRBV6-6
clone_size: NA
cdr3_length: 14
d_call: TRBD1
j_call: TRBJ1-2
cdr3_aa: CASSRDRSFYGYTF
cdr3_nt: TGTGCCAGCAGTCGGGACAGATCTTTCTATGGCTACACCTTC

v_call: TRBV27
clone_size: NA
cdr3_length: 13
d_call: NA
j_call: TRBJ1-1
cdr3_aa: CASSLSGGGEAFF
cdr3_nt: TGTGCCAGCAGTTTATCAGGCGGGGGCGAAGCTTTCTTT

v_call: TRBV18
clone_size: NA
cdr3_length: 13
d_call: NA
j_call: TRBJ1-2
cdr3_aa: CASSPDRSYGYTF
cdr3_nt: TGTGCCAGCTCACCGGACAGATCCTATGGCTACACCTTC

v_call: TRBV5-6
clone_size: NA
cdr3_length: 12
d_call: NA
j_call: TRBJ2-7
cdr3_aa: CASTWGRAEQYF
cdr3_nt: TGTGCCAGCACCTGGGGCAGGGCCGAGCAGTACTTC